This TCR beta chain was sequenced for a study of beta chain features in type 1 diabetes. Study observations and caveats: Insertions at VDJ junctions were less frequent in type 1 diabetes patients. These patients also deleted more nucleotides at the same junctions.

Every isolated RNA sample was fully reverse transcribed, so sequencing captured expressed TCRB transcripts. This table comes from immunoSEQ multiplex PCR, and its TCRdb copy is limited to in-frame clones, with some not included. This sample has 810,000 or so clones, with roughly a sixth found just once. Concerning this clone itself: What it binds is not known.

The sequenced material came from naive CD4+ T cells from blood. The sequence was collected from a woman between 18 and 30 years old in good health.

The CDR3 protein is CATSRPGQPQHF. The CDR3 DNA sequence: TGTGCCACCAGCCGCCCCGGTCAGCCCCAGCATTTT. The V call is TRBV15, the J call TRBJ1-5; D is unclear. The germline gives CDR1 LNHNV, CDR2 YYDKDF (reference sequence). The V end lost 5 bases, the J end lost 6 bases, and 8 bases lay between the germline ends. This CDR3 has 12 residues.